This T cell receptor beta chain was identified in a study of cytomegalovirus exposure and HLA in healthy donors. Study observations and caveats: For presence/absence analyses, sequencing depth was assumed to be roughly uniform across donors.

PCR was performed using 60 Vbeta and 13 Jbeta primers. TCRdb's table, derived via immunoSEQ multiplex PCR, lists solely in-frame clones and lacks some. The sample has roughly 190,000 clones, more than 85% seen once. The CDR3 totals 15 residues. Per the germline V gene, CDR1 is MGHDK and CDR2 is SYGVNS. V lost 1 base and J lost 5, with 11 bases in between. As to this clone: The antigen remains undetermined.

What was sequenced was PBMCs. The chain uses TRBV25-1 and TRBJ2-2; a weak D match, TRBD2 (5 bases). The clonotype was recovered from a woman under 30 in good health and CMV-seronegative. The CDR3 coding sequence is TGTGCCAGCAGTGAATCTTCCCTAGCTACCGGGGAGCTGTTTTTT. Translation gives CASSESSLATGELFF.